The T cell receptor (beta chain) described here comes from a study of Graves' ophthalmopathy and Graves' hyperthyroidism. The CDR3 contains 13 residues. V was trimmed by 6 bases and J by 6 bases, leaving 14 bases between them. From germline, CDR1 is ENHRY and CDR2 SYGVKD. This clonotype was seen at least ten times. As the template, RNA transcripts were used to amplify TCR beta CDR3 regions. Second-round multiplex PCR came after first-round RT-PCR with HTBI primers. MiXCR, applied by TCRdb to the multiplex PCR reads, yields one record per CDR3 protein. The sample consists of around 470,000 distinct CDR3 sequences, over 13% of them appearing once.

Material for sequencing was blood. The sequence was collected from a woman aged 30 to 39 with Graves' ophthalmopathy. This chain joins TRBV10-3 and TRBJ1-2; D not resolved. The CDR3 DNA sequence: TGTGCCATCAGGACGGACGTCTCAGATGGCTACACCTTC. Protein product: CAIRTDVSDGYTF.